These 22 T cell receptor beta chains share one sample of origin, sequenced in a study of CD8 T cells in ankylosing spondylitis. TCRdb passed the 5' RACE reads through MiXCR, listing each CDR3 protein once. This table has more than 150,000 distinct CDR3 sequences, 15% to 20% appearing once. Sequenced material: blood, either unsorted or a sorted T cell fraction (not recorded which). The receptors here all came from a male donor under 30 with ankylosing spondylitis or in good health (not recorded which).

The rearrangement links TRBV20-1 to TRBJ2-1, with D hard to call. CDR3 length: 12 residues. The V gene's germline CDR1 is DFQATT and CDR2 SNEGSKA (reference sequence). Trimming removed 7 bases from V and 7 bases from J, with 14 bases in between. The CDR3 DNA follows: TGCAGTGGGGTATATCAAGGTAATGAGCAGTTCTTC. Translation: CSGVYQGNEQFF.

This rearrangement joins TRBV20-1 to TRBJ2-5; 7 bases are shared with TRBD2. The germline gives CDR1 DFQATT, CDR2 SNEGSKA (reference sequence). V lost 5 bases and J lost 1; bases outside the gene matches: 10. The CDR3 totals 15 residues. The CDR3 nucleotides read TGCAGTGCTCCAAGACTAGCCGGAGTCCAAGAGACCCAGTACTTC. This encodes CSAPRLAGVQETQYF.

This clonotype was counted many times. The chain is built from TRBV5-8 and TRBJ2-2; a weak D match, TRBD2 (6 bases). The germline V and J ends were trimmed by 3 bases and 4 bases, with 16 bases remaining between them. From germline, CDR1 is SGHTS and CDR2 YDEGEE. The CDR3 consists of 16 residues. The DNA of the CDR3 is TGTGCCAGCAGCTCCGCGGGACCCCCCAGCACCGGGGAGCTGTTTTTT. Its translation: CASSSAGPPSTGELFF.

This clonotype was observed many times. The chain employs TRBV20-1 and TRBJ2-1; 7 positions agree with TRBD2. Germline V gene data show CDR1 as DFQATT and CDR2 as SNEGSKA (reference sequence). V shed 3 bases, J shed 12 bases, and the junction held 8 bases outside the gene matches. The CDR3 runs to 12 residues. The CDR3 here is CSARFEREGQFF. The CDR3 bases are TGCAGTGCTAGGTTTGAGCGGGAAGGGCAGTTCTTC.

Ten or more counts support this clonotype. This chain uses TRBV12-3 or TRBV12-4 with TRBJ1-1; possibly TRBD1 for D (5 bases). V was trimmed by 1 base and J by 1 base, leaving 13 bases between them. CDR3 length equals 16 residues. Here the CDR3 reads CASSLDQGRGNTEAFF. The CDR3 nucleotides read TGTGCCAGCAGTTTAGACCAGGGAAGAGGGAACACTGAAGCTTTCTTT.

The chain is built from TRBV4-2 and TRBJ2-3; 8 nucleotides line up with TRBD2. The length of the CDR3 is 16 residues. The J segment lost 5 bases and the V segment lost 1 base, leaving 8 bases of the junction unmatched. Per the germline V gene, CDR1 is LGHNA and CDR2 is YNFKEQ. The CDR3 protein is CASSQVIGLAGDTQYF. The CDR3 bases are TGTGCCAGCAGCCAAGTGATTGGACTAGCAGGAGATACGCAGTATTTT.

V is TRBV29-1 and J is TRBJ2-7, with D perhaps assigned TRBD1 or TRBD2 (5 bases each). V was trimmed by 5 bases and J by 7 bases, leaving 21 bases between them. The CDR3 is made up of 14 amino acids. Per the germline V gene, CDR1 is SQVTM and CDR2 is ANQGSEA. CDR3 coding DNA: TGCAGCGTTCTACAGGACTTAGCAACGGGAGAGCAGTACTTC. The encoded protein is CSVLQDLATGEQYF.

This clonotype was seen repeatedly, ten times or more. The chain uses TRBV7-9 and TRBJ2-7, with 8 positions matching TRBD2. The germline gives CDR1 SEHNR, CDR2 FQNEAQ (reference sequence). V shed 4 bases, J shed 2 bases, and the junction held 10 bases outside the gene matches. The CDR3 is 16 residues long. The CDR3 DNA reads as TGTGCCAGCAGCTCCCCGCTGGGCGGGAGGACCTACGAGCAGTACTTC. It codes for CASSSPLGGRTYEQYF.

The rearrangement links TRBV19 to TRBJ2-6, with D hard to call. Germline CDR1 and CDR2: LNHDA and SQIVND (reference sequence). The CDR3 is 14 residues long. V gave up 7 bases and J gave up 1 base, with 8 bases separating them. Written as DNA, the CDR3 is TGTGCCAGTAATTACGATTCTGGGGCCAACGTCCTGACTTTC. Its protein product is CASNYDSGANVLTF. Full variable domain (remainder filled in from reference TRBV19 and TRBJ2-6): DGGITQSPKYLFRKEGQNVTLSCEQNLNHDAMYWYRQDPGQGLRLIYYSQIVNDFQKGDIAEGYSVSREKKESFPLTVTSAQKNPTAFYLCASNYDSGANVLTFGAGSRLTVL.

This clonotype has a count of ten or more. This chain joins TRBV5-1 and TRBJ2-3, with D unresolved. There are 16 residues in the CDR3. Germline V lookup: CDR1 SGHRS, CDR2 YFSETQ. V lost 3 bases to trimming and J lost 4 bases, with 18 bases between them. The CDR3 is CASSSQSVAGADTQYF. Written as DNA, the CDR3 is TGCGCCAGCAGCTCACAATCCGTCGCTGGCGCAGATACGCAGTATTTT.

This clonotype showed up just once. At one end the junction does not follow the germline gene, possibly because of a read error. The genes are TRBV29-1 and TRBJ2-2; 7 nucleotides align to TRBD1. This CDR3 has 15 residues. Germline loops: CDR1 SQVTM, CDR2 ANQGSEA. The CDR3 DNA reads TGCAGCGTTGAAATGGCCAGGGGGAACACCCGGGAGCTGTTTTTT. Amino acid sequence: CSVEMARGNTRELFF.

There are many counts of this clonotype. This sequence joins TRBV9 and TRBJ2-5; perhaps D is TRBD1 or TRBD2 (5 bases each). The CDR3 is made up of 14 amino acids. Germline CDR1 reads SGDLS; CDR2 reads YYNGEE. V lost 3 bases, J lost 5 bases, and 14 bases lay in between. CDR3 nucleotide sequence: TGTGCCAGCAGCGGTCGGGACCTTGACGAGACCCAGTACTTC. Amino acid sequence: CASSGRDLDETQYF.

This clonotype was observed at least ten times. This chain links TRBV6-5 with TRBJ2-1; 10 bases are a match to TRBD2. The CDR3 consists of 16 residues. The V gene end was trimmed by 6 bases and the J gene end by 10 bases; junction bases not matched to a gene: 15. Looked up from germline, CDR1 is MNHEY and CDR2 is SVGAGI. The CDR3 sequence: CASRRISGRAGGEQFF. The CDR3 region has the DNA TGTGCCAGCAGGAGAATCAGCGGGAGGGCCGGTGGAGAGCAGTTCTTC.

This sequence joins TRBV6-5 and TRBJ2-1, with TRBD1 identical over 9 bases. The CDR3 runs 17 residues. V was pared by 6 bases and J by 3 bases, with 12 bases of the junction left unmatched. Germline-derived CDR1 and CDR2 are MNHEY and SVGAGI. The CDR3 DNA reads as TGTGCCAGCAGCACCTATAAACAGGGGGCGGACTACAATGAGCAGTTCTTC. Residues: CASSTYKQGADYNEQFF.

This clonotype was seen at least ten times. The gene calls are TRBV27 and TRBJ2-3; 9 bases map to TRBD1. The CDR3 runs 21 residues. J gave up 5 bases and V 2 bases, and 23 bases lay outside the gene matches. Germline V CDR1 and CDR2: MNHEY, SMNVEV (reference sequence). The CDR3: CASSLIGNRGLKLVAGDTQYF. DNA for the CDR3: TGTGCCAGCAGTTTAATAGGGAACAGGGGGCTTAAATTAGTCGCGGGAGATACGCAGTATTTT.

The table lists this clonotype with many counts. This rearrangement joins TRBV4-1 to TRBJ1-1; no definite D call. V lost 4 bases and J 8 bases, leaving 17 bases between the germline ends. The CDR3 contains 14 residues. From germline, CDR1 is MGHRA and CDR2 YSYEKL. This CDR3 is CASSPSPLEKEAFF. In DNA form, the CDR3 reads TGCGCCAGCAGCCCCTCTCCTTTGGAAAAGGAAGCTTTCTTT.

This chain connects TRBV5-6 to TRBJ2-2, with 11 nucleotides matching TRBD2. The CDR3 is 15 residues long. Germline V lookup: CDR1 SGHDT, CDR2 YYEEEE. V dropped 4 bases and J dropped 7; count of bases not matched to a gene: 6. DNA of the CDR3: TGTGCCAGCAGCCCTACTAGCGGGAGAGTCGGGGAGCTGTTTTTT. It yields the protein CASSPTSGRVGELFF. The full variable domain, with the rest looked up from reference TRBV5-6 and TRBJ2-2, is DAGVTQSPTHLIKTRGQQVTLRCSPKSGHDTVSWYQQALGQGPQFIFQYYEEEERQRGNFPDRFSGHQFPNYSSELNVNALLLGDSALYLCASSPTSGRVGELFFGEGSRLTVL.

This clonotype was recorded once. The CDR3 sequence is CASSGQGDTEAFF. For the CDR3, the DNA is TGCGCCAGCAGCGGGCAGGGAGACACTGAAGCTTTCTTT. This chain connects TRBV5-1 to TRBJ1-1; tentative D call: TRBD1 (5 bases). The CDR3 extends over 13 amino acids. V lost 4 bases to trimming and J lost 3 bases, with 10 bases between them. The germline CDR1 and CDR2 sequences are SGHRS and YFSETQ.

Ten or more counts support this clonotype. The DNA of the CDR3 is TGCGCCAGCAGCACCCAGACTAGCGGCCAAGAGACCCAGTACTTC. Translation gives CASSTQTSGQETQYF. This rearrangement joins TRBV5-1 to TRBJ2-5, with TRBD2 matching 9 bases. V shed 4 bases and J 1 base; nucleotides not matched to a gene: 5. CDR1 and CDR2 (germline): SGHRS, YFSETQ. The CDR3 is made up of 15 amino acids.

This chain uses TRBV7-2 with TRBJ2-7; a weak D match, TRBD1 (8 bases). This CDR3 contains 14 residues. CDR1 and CDR2 from the germline V gene are SGHTA and FQGNSA. V was pared by 4 bases and J by 5 bases, with 15 bases between. As DNA, the CDR3 is TGTGCCAGCAGCTACTGGACAGGGAGGGACGAGCAGTACTTC. Translation gives CASSYWTGRDEQYF.

This clonotype was seen ten or more times. V gene TRBV4-2 combines with J gene TRBJ2-2, with D perhaps given as TRBD1 or TRBD2 (5 bases each). The CDR3 sequence is 14 residues long. Germline V gene sequence: CDR1 LGHNA, CDR2 YNFKEQ. V dropped 2 bases and J dropped 6 bases, with 10 bases sitting between them. The CDR3 DNA sequence: TGTGCCAGCAGCCAACCCGGGACGGCCGGGGAGCTGTTTTTT. This sequence encodes CASSQPGTAGELFF.

The V gene is TRBV27, the J gene TRBJ2-7; D remains unclear. CDR1 and CDR2 from the germline V gene are MNHEY and SMNVEV (reference sequence). CDR3 size: 15 residues. The V and J ends lost 5 bases and 2 bases respectively, with 16 bases between them. The CDR3 reads CASSPISPGTYEQYF. The CDR3 DNA reads TGTGCCAGCAGTCCCATTAGCCCAGGTACCTACGAGCAGTACTTC.